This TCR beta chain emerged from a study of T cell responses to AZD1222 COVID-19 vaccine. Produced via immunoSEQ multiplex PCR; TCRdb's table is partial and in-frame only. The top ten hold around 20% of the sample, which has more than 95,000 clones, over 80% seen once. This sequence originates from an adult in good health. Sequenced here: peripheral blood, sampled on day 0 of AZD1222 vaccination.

CDR3 protein: CAISRKQGNTEAFF. In nucleotides, the CDR3 is TGTGCCATCAGCAGAAAACAGGGGAACACTGAAGCTTTCTTT. The chain employs TRBV10-3 and TRBJ1-1; a weak D match, TRBD1 (6 bases). There are 14 residues in the CDR3. Trimming stripped 6 bases from V and 1 base from J, with 12 bases between. CDR1 and CDR2 (germline): ENHRY, SYGVKD.